Below are 22 T cell receptor beta chains sequenced from a single sample in a study of graft-versus-host responses after intestinal transplantation. TCRdb's copy holds only in-frame clones and misses some; the assay was immunoSEQ multiplex PCR. This sample has fewer than 150,000 clones, with more than 90% found just once. The antigens these receptors bind are not known. Here the sequenced sample was unstimulated CD4+ T cells sorted from spleen or lymph node cells, taken before intestinal transplant. These receptors originate from a human donor who received an intestinal transplant.

The chain carries TRBV7-2 and TRBJ2-7; the D gene is possibly TRBD2 (5 bases). Germline V lookup: CDR1 SGHTA, CDR2 FQGNSA. The V and J ends lost 7 bases and 1 base respectively, with 14 bases between them. The CDR3 totals 14 residues. CDR3 DNA: TGTGCCAGCAAAAAAGCGGCCGGGTCCTACGAGCAGTACTTC. It translates to CASKKAAGSYEQYF.

The chain carries TRBV5-1 and TRBJ2-7; a possible D gene is TRBD2 (6 bases). Germline-derived CDR1 and CDR2 are SGHRS and YFSETQ. The CDR3 has 15 residues. Trimming stripped 0 bases from V and 1 base from J, with 11 bases between. The DNA for the CDR3 is TGCGCCAGCAGCTTGGGCGGGGCGTCATCCTACGAGCAGTACTTC. Amino acid sequence: CASSLGGASSYEQYF.

The chain has TRBV5-5 and TRBJ1-2; D gene ambiguous. The length of the CDR3 is 15 residues. Germline V gene lookup returns CDR1 SGHKS and CDR2 YYEKEE (reference sequence). Trimming shortened V by 4 bases and J by 0 bases, and 13 bases separated the two germline ends. In nucleotides, the CDR3 is TGTGCCAGCAGCCTCTCGGGTGCTGCTAACTATGGCTACACCTTC. The encoded protein is CASSLSGAANYGYTF.

The genes are TRBV9 and TRBJ1-2; D is unresolved. Germline CDR1 reads SGDLS; CDR2 reads YYNGEE. Trimming stripped 0 bases from V and 5 bases from J, with 8 bases between. The CDR3 is 13 amino acids. The chain's CDR3 is CASSVAQTYGYTF. The CDR3 DNA reads TGTGCCAGCAGCGTAGCCCAGACGTATGGCTACACCTTC.

This rearrangement joins TRBV12-2 to TRBJ1-5; the table assigns TRBD1, which was not confirmed against the DNA. TRBV12-2 corresponds to a pseudogene. This CDR3 is built from 18 residues. The CDR3 is CASRLAVPRDRRNQPQHF. The DNA of the CDR3 is TGTGCAAGTCGCTTAGCCGTACCCCGGGACAGACGCAATCAGCCCCAGCATTTT.

V and J are TRBV5-1 and TRBJ1-1; D remains ambiguous. CDR1 and CDR2 from the germline V gene are SGHRS and YFSETQ. This CDR3 region has 13 residues. V dropped 0 bases and J dropped 3 bases, with 6 bases sitting between them. The CDR3 protein is CASSLGQHTEAFF. In DNA, the CDR3 is TGCGCCAGCAGCTTGGGGCAGCACACTGAAGCTTTCTTT.

The V gene is TRBV18, the J gene TRBJ2-7, with TRBD1 matching 9 bases. The CDR3 sequence is 15 residues long. Germline V gene sequence: CDR1 KGHSH, CDR2 LQKENI. J gave up 2 bases and V 3 bases, and 5 bases lay outside the gene matches. In DNA form, the CDR3 reads TGTGCCAGCTCACCGGGGACAGGGTCCCCCTACGAGCAGTACTTC. Amino acids: CASSPGTGSPYEQYF.

The rearrangement joins TRBV30 to TRBJ1-5; perhaps TRBD1 as D (6 bases). The CDR3 consists of 13 residues. The germline V gene has CDR1 GTSNPN and CDR2 SVGIG (reference sequence). Trimming took off 3 bases at V and 1 base at J, with 7 bases between the two ends. Here the CDR3 DNA reads TGTGCCTGGAGGAGGGGGAGCAATCAGCCCCAGCATTTT. It is translated as CAWRRGSNQPQHF. Full variable domain (outside the CDR3, taken from reference TRBV30 and TRBJ1-5): SQTIHQWPATLVQPVGSPLSLECTVEGTSNPNLYWYRQAAGRGLQLLFYSVGIGQISSEVPQNLSASRPQDRQFILSSKKLLLSDSGFYLCAWRRGSNQPQHFGDGTRLSIL.

J is TRBJ1-3 and V is TRBV9; the D gene is possibly TRBD1 (5 bases). V shed 0 bases and J shed 2 bases, with 9 bases lying between them. The germline gives CDR1 SGDLS, CDR2 YYNGEE. This CDR3 has 15 amino acids. The CDR3 protein is CASSVVAGPGNTIYF. The CDR3 DNA follows: TGTGCCAGCAGCGTAGTAGCGGGGCCTGGAAACACCATATATTTT.

Written as DNA, the CDR3 is TGTGCCAGCAGTTGGTCCAAGAACACAGATACGCAGTATTTT. Residues: CASSWSKNTDTQYF. The chain recombines TRBV6-5 with TRBJ2-3; D gene unclear. There are 14 residues in the CDR3. Per germline, CDR1 MNHEY and CDR2 SVGAGI. The germline V and J ends were trimmed by 4 bases and 2 bases, with 10 bases remaining between them.

The rearrangement links TRBV7-2 to TRBJ2-1, with D tentatively TRBD1 or TRBD2 (5 bases each). Germline V gene data show CDR1 as SGHTA and CDR2 as FQGNSA. The CDR3 has 15 amino acids. V was cut by 2 bases and J by 0 bases, with 8 bases left in between. CDR3 DNA sequence: TGTGCCAGCAGCTTAAACGGGGCCTCCTACAATGAGCAGTTCTTC. The encoded protein is CASSLNGASYNEQFF.

With respect to this clone: Other DNA sequences from this sample encode an identical CDR3 as well. The chain joins TRBV5-1 to TRBJ1-5; the D is unclear. Trimming cost V 0 bases and J 2 bases, with 9 bases left between them. The germline V gene encodes CDR1 SGHRS and CDR2 YFSETQ. This CDR3 spans 15 amino acids. CDR3 sequence (DNA): TGCGCCAGCAGCTTGGACCCCGGGGGCAATCAGCCCCAGCATTTT. Translated: CASSLDPGGNQPQHF.

The CDR3 spells CASSGGLAGAKSHEQYF. The CDR3 DNA is TGTGCCAGCAGCGGAGGACTAGCGGGGGCAAAGTCCCACGAGCAGTACTTC. The genes are TRBV2 and TRBJ2-7; 13 nucleotides align to TRBD2. CDR1 SNHLY and CDR2 FYNNEI come from the germline V gene. With V trimmed by 6 bases and J by 5 bases, 13 bases remained unmatched. The CDR3 contains 17 residues.

The genes are TRBV29-1 and TRBJ1-3; 8 nucleotides agree with TRBD1. V shed 1 base and J 0 bases; nucleotides not matched to a gene: 2. CDR3 size: 15 residues. The germline V gene encodes CDR1 SQVTM and CDR2 ANQGSEA. In DNA form, the CDR3 reads TGCAGCGTTGAAGGGACAGGGAGCTCTGGAAACACCATATATTTT. Its translation: CSVEGTGSSGNTIYF.

The chain recombines TRBV5-4 with TRBJ1-2; TRBD1 matches at 11 bases. V shed 1 base and J 8 bases; nucleotides not matched to a gene: 7. Per the germline V gene, CDR1 is SGHNT and CDR2 is YYREEE (reference sequence). This CDR3 spans 15 amino acids. CDR3 region: CASSLRGQGAQGYTF. DNA for the CDR3: TGTGCCAGCAGCTTGCGAGGACAGGGGGCGCAGGGCTACACCTTC.

V gene TRBV7-2 combines with J gene TRBJ2-3; D unresolved. Trimming pared 4 bases from V and 2 bases from J, leaving 16 bases between. Germline CDR1 SGHTA, CDR2 FQGNSA. The CDR3 is 16 residues long. For the CDR3, the DNA is TGTGCCAGCAGCTGGACCCGACCAATTAACACAGATACGCAGTATTTT. It translates to CASSWTRPINTDTQYF.

This rearrangement joins TRBV9 to TRBJ1-6, with unresolved D. The V and J ends lost 0 bases and 0 bases respectively, with 7 bases between them. Germline V gene lookup returns CDR1 SGDLS and CDR2 YYNGEE. This CDR3 is 16 amino acids long. The CDR3 nucleotides are TGTGCCAGCAGCGTAGCCCCTGGCTCCTATAATTCACCCCTCCACTTT. This sequence encodes CASSVAPGSYNSPLHF.

The V call is TRBV10-3, the J call TRBJ2-3; perhaps TRBD2 as D (5 bases). The CDR3 spans 14 residues. Germline V lookup: CDR1 ENHRY, CDR2 SYGVKD. V was pared by 2 bases and J by 4 bases, with 10 bases between. The CDR3 DNA is TGTGCCATCAGTGAGGGAGGACTTTCAGATACGCAGTATTTT. It translates to CAISEGGLSDTQYF.

V and J are TRBV5-4 and TRBJ1-2; tentatively, D is TRBD1 (6 bases). V lost 1 base and J 8 bases, leaving 15 bases between the germline ends. Germline CDR1 reads SGHNT; CDR2 reads YYREEE (reference sequence). The CDR3 loop spans 14 amino acids. CDR3 nucleotides: TGTGCCAGCAGCTTGTATGGGGGCGCGGGGGGCTACACCTTC. Translating gives CASSLYGGAGGYTF.

This clone turned up a few times. CDR3 coding DNA: TGTGCCAGCAGAGCGTCGACAGGGATGAACAATGAGCAGTTCTTC. This gives the protein CASRASTGMNNEQFF. The chain couples TRBV2 to TRBJ2-1, with 7 bases lining up with TRBD1. The CDR3 is 15 amino acids. The V gene end was trimmed by 6 bases and the J gene end by 5 bases; junction bases not matched to a gene: 10. Germline V gene lookup returns CDR1 SNHLY and CDR2 FYNNEI. The full variable domain, rest sourced from reference TRBV2 and TRBJ2-1, is EPEVTQTPSHQVTQMGQEVILRCVPISNHLYFYWYRQILGQKVEFLVSFYNNEISEKSEIFDDQFSVERPDGSNFTLKIRSTKLEDSAMYFCASRASTGMNNEQFFGPGTRLTVL.

The chain has TRBV6-1 and TRBJ1-6, with D perhaps TRBD1 (6 bases). The CDR3 contains 15 residues. V lost 3 bases and J 7 bases, leaving 13 bases between the germline ends. Per germline, CDR1 MNHNS and CDR2 SASEGT. CDR3 sequence reads: CASSEAIRGNSPLHF. The DNA for the CDR3 is TGTGCCAGCAGTGAGGCCATTAGGGGGAATTCACCCCTCCACTTT.

The CDR3 region has the DNA TGCGCCAGCACTAGCAGGGTCTGGGATAATTCACCCCTCCACTTT. Its translation is CASTSRVWDNSPLHF. The chain has TRBV4-1 and TRBJ1-6; maybe TRBD1 (5 bases). V was cut by 7 bases and J by 5 bases, with 15 bases left in between. Germline CDR1 is MGHRA and CDR2 is YSYEKL. This CDR3 has 15 residues.